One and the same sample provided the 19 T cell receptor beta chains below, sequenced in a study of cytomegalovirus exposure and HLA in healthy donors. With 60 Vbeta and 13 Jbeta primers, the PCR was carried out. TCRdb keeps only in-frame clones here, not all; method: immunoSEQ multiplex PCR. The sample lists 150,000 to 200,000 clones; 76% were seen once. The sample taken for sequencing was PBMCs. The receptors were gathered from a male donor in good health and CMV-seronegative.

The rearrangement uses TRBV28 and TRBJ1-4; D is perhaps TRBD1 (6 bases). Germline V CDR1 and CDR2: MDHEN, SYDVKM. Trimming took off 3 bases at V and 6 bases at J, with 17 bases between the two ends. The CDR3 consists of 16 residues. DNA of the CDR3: TGTGCCAGCAGTTTGCTGACAGGCGGGGGGTATGAAAAACTGTTTTTT. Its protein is CASSLLTGGGYEKLFF.

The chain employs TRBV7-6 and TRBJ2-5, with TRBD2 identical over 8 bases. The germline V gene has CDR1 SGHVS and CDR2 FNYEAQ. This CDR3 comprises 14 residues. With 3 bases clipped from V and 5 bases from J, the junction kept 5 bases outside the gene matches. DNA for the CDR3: TGTGCCAGCAGCTTGGGCGGGGGGCTGGAGACCCAGTACTTC. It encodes CASSLGGGLETQYF.

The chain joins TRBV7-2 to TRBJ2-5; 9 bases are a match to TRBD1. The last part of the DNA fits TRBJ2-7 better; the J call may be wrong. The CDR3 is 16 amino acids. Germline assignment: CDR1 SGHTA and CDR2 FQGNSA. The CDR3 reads CASSLAGGQGSYEQYF. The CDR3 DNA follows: TGTGCCAGCAGCTTAGCAGGGGGACAGGGTTCCTACGAGCAGTACTTC.

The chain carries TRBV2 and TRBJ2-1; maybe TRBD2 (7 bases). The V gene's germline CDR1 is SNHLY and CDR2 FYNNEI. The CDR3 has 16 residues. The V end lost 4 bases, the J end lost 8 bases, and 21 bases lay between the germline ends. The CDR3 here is CASSGWEGGFEDEQFF. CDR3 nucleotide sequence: TGTGCCAGCAGTGGATGGGAGGGGGGGTTCGAAGATGAGCAGTTCTTC.

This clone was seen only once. The CDR3 spells CASSYRGNYGYTF. The CDR3 DNA reads TGTGCCAGCAGCTACAGGGGGAACTATGGCTACACCTTC. The chain employs TRBV7-2 and TRBJ1-2; TRBD1 aligns across 8 bases. The CDR3 length is 13 residues. The germline CDR1 and CDR2 sequences are SGHTA and FQGNSA. V gave up 4 bases and J gave up 2 bases; unmatched junction bases: 0. Drawing the rest from reference TRBV7-2 and TRBJ1-2, the complete variable domain is GAGVSQSPSNKVTEKGKDVELRCDPISGHTALYWYRQSLGQGLEFLIYFQGNSAPDKSGLPSDRFSAERTGGSVSTLTIQRTQQEDSAVYLCASSYRGNYGYTFGSGTRLTVV.

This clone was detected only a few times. CDR3 DNA sequence: TGTGCCAGCAGCCGACCGGACAGGGGGCTCGGAAACACCATATATTTT. Amino acids: CASSRPDRGLGNTIYF. The J gene is TRBJ1-3, the V gene TRBV2; 11 bases line up with TRBD1. The CDR3 runs to 16 residues. From germline, CDR1 is SNHLY and CDR2 FYNNEI. With V trimmed by 6 bases and J by 4 bases, 8 bases remained unmatched.

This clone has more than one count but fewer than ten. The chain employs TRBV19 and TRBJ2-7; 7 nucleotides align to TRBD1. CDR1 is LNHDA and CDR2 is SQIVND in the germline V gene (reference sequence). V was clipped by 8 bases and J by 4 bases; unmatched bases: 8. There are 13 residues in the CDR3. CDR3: CASRSGQLYEQYF. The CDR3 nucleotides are TGTGCCAGTCGTTCGGGACAGTTGTACGAGCAGTACTTC.

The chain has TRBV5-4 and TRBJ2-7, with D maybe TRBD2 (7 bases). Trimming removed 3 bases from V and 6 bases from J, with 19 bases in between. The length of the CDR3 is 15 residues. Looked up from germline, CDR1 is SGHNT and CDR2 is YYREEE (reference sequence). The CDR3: CASSSAKNREGEQYF. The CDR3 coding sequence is TGTGCCAGCAGCTCGGCTAAAAACAGGGAGGGCGAGCAGTACTTC.

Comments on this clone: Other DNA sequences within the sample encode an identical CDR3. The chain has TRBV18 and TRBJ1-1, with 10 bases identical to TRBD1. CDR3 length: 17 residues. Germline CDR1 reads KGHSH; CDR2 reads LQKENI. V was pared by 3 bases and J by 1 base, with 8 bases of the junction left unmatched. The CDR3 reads CASSPQTGGRSNTEAFF. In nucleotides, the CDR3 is TGTGCCAGCTCACCGCAGACAGGGGGCAGGTCGAACACTGAAGCTTTCTTT.

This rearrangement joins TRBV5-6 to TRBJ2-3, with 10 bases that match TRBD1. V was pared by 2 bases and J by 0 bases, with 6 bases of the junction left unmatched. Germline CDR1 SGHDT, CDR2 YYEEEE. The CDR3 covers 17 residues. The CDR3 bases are TGTGCCAGCAGCTTTGGTTTGGGACAGGGGAGCACAGATACGCAGTATTTT. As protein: CASSFGLGQGSTDTQYF.

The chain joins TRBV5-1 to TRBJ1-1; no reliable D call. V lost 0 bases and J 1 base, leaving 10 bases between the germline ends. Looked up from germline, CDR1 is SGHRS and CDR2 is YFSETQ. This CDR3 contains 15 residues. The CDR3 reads CASSLVGPGNTEAFF. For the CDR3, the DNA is TGCGCCAGCAGCTTGGTGGGCCCTGGGAACACTGAAGCTTTCTTT.

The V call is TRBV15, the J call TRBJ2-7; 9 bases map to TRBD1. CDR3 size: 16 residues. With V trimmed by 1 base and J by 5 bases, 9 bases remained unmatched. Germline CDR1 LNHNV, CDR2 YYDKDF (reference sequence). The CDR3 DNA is TGTGCCACCAGCAGAGTGGGGGACAGGGAAGGGAACGAGCAGTACTTC. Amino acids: CATSRVGDREGNEQYF. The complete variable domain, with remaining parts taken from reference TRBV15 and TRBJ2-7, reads DAMVIQNPRYQVTQFGKPVTLSCSQTLNHNVMYWYQQKSSQAPKLLFHYYDKDFNNEADTPDNFQSRRPNTSFCFLDIRSPGLGDTAMYLCATSRVGDREGNEQYFGPGTRLTVT.

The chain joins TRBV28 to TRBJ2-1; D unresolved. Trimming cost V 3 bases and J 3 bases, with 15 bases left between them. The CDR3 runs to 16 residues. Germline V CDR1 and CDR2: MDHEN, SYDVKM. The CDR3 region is CASSFGGRDHYNEQFF. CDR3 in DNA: TGTGCCAGCAGTTTTGGCGGTCGCGACCACTACAATGAGCAGTTCTTC.

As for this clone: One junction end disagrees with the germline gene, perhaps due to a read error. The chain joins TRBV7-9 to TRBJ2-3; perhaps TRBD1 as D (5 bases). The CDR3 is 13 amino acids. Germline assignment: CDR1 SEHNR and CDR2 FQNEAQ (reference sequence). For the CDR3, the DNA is TGTTCCAGCAGCCTCCCACAGGTAGATACGCAGTATTTT. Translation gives CSSSLPQVDTQYF.

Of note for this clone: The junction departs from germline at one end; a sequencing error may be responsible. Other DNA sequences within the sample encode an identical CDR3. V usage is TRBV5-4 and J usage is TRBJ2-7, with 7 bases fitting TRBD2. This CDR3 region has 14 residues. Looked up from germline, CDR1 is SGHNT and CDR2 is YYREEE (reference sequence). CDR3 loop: CASSRGLFSYEQYF. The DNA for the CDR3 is TGTGCCAGCAGCAGGGGACTATTTTCCTACGAGCAGTATTTC.

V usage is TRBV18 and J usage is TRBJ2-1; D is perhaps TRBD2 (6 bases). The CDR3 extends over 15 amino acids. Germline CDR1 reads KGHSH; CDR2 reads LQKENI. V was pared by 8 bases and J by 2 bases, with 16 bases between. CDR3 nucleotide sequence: TGTGCCAGCACCCTAAGCGGGTTCGCCTACAATGAGCAGTTCTTC. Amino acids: CASTLSGFAYNEQFF.

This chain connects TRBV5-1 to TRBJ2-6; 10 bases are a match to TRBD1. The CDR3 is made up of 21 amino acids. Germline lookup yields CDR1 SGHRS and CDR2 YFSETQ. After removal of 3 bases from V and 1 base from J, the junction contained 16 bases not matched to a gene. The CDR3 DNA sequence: TGCGCCAGCAGCTCCGTCCCGGGACAGGGGCGTTCTGTATCTGGGGCCAACGTCCTGACTTTC. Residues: CASSSVPGQGRSVSGANVLTF.

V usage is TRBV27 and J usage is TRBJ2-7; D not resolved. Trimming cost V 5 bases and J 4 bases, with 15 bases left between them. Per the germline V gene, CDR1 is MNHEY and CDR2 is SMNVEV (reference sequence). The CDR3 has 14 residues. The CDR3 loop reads CASSPTEGAYEQYF. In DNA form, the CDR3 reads TGTGCCAGCAGTCCCACGGAAGGAGCGTACGAGCAGTACTTC.

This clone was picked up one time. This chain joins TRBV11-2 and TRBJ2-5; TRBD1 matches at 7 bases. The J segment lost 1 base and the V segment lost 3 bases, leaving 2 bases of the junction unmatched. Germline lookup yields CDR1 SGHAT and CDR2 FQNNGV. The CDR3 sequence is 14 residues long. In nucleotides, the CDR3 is TGTGCCAGCAGCTTTAGGGACAGCCAAGAGACCCAGTACTTC. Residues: CASSFRDSQETQYF.